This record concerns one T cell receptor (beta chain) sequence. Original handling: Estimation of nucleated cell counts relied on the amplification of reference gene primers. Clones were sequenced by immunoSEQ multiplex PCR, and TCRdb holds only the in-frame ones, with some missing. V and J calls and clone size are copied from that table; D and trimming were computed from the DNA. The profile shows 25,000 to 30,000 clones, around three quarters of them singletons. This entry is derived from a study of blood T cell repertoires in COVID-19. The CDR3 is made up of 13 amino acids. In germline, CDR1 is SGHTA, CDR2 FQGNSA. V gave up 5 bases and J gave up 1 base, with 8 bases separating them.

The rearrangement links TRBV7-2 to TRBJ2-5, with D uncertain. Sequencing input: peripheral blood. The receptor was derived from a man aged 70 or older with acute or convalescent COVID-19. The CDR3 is CASSRSSQETQYF. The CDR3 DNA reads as TGTGCCAGCAGCCGGAGTAGCCAAGAGACCCAGTACTTC.